Presented here are 32 T cell receptor beta chains from one specimen sequenced in a study of cytomegalovirus exposure and HLA in healthy donors (dated by TCRdb to 2017 to 2019). Preparation of the library involved the immunoSEQ multiplex PCR assay. The multiplex PCR relied on a mix of 60 forward primers for TCR Vbeta segments and 13 reverse primers for TCR Jbeta segments. TCRdb took this table from immuneACCESS and kept in-frame rearrangements with V and J called. Such tables lack part of the clones; where checked against another copy, unresolved V genes explain under half of the gap, and the rest is unexplained. A total of 90,000 to 120,000 clones appear in this sample, 82% of them only once. Less than 3.5% of the sample lies in the top ten. Material for sequencing was PBMCs. These receptors all come from a young man in good health and CMV-seropositive.

V and J are TRBV6-5 and TRBJ2-4; TRBD2 might be the D (6 bases). This CDR3 comprises 14 residues. The germline gives CDR1 MNHEY, CDR2 SVGAGI. V was cut by 2 bases and J by 12 bases, with 17 bases left in between. The DNA of the CDR3 is TGTGCCAGCAGTTACAGGAGGGATATAGGCAGTCAGTACTTC. It is translated as CASSYRRDIGSQYF.

The chain employs TRBV5-1 and TRBJ2-5, with 8 bases aligning to TRBD1. This CDR3 spans 13 amino acids. CDR1 and CDR2 from the germline V gene are SGHRS and YFSETQ. V trimming: 3 bases; J trimming: 5 bases; junction bases outside the gene matches: 3. CDR3 in DNA: TGCGCCAGCAGCTCAGGGGGCCTTGAGACCCAGTACTTC. Its protein product is CASSSGGLETQYF.

The J gene is TRBJ1-6, the V gene TRBV11-2; D not resolved. CDR1 SGHAT and CDR2 FQNNGV come from the germline V gene. CDR3 size: 16 residues. V was pared by 6 bases and J by 0 bases, with 12 bases between. The CDR3 nucleotides read TGTGCCAGCAGTTTCACTAGTAGCTCCTATAATTCACCCCTCCACTTT. It translates to CASSFTSSSYNSPLHF.

The rearrangement uses TRBV5-4 and TRBJ1-1; possible D gene TRBD1, 5 bases. Between the trimmed V and J ends, which lost 5 bases and 1 base, there was a span of 9 bases. The germline CDR1 and CDR2 sequences are SGHNT and YYREEE (reference sequence). The CDR3 loop spans 13 amino acids. This CDR3 reads CASRLQENTEAFF. The CDR3 DNA reads as TGTGCCAGCAGGCTACAGGAGAACACTGAAGCTTTCTTT. Based on the CDR3 plus reference TRBV5-4 and TRBJ1-1, the full variable domain is ETGVTQSPTHLIKTRGQQVTLRCSSQSGHNTVSWYQQALGQGPQFIFQYYREEENGRGNFPPRFSGLQFPNYSSELNVNALELDDSALYLCASRLQENTEAFFGQGTRLTVV.

This rearrangement joins TRBV19 to TRBJ2-7; D remains unclear. V lost 5 bases and J 3 bases, leaving 14 bases between the germline ends. CDR3 length equals 14 residues. Germline V CDR1 and CDR2: LNHDA, SQIVND (reference sequence). CDR3 nucleotides: TGTGCCAGTAGTCCTCCTGGATCTAGCTACGAGCAGTACTTC. It specifies CASSPPGSSYEQYF.

This sequence joins TRBV7-9 and TRBJ2-7; TRBD2 is a possible D gene (6 bases). Germline values: CDR1 SEHNR, CDR2 FQNEAQ (reference sequence). The CDR3 runs to 13 residues. Between the trimmed V and J ends, which lost 4 bases and 6 bases, there was a span of 13 bases. The CDR3 DNA sequence: TGTGCCAGCAGCTCAGGAGGGTTGCTCGAGCAGTACTTC. Protein: CASSSGGLLEQYF.

The sample holds one count of this clone. The chain couples TRBV7-2 to TRBJ2-5; 8 nucleotides agree with TRBD2. Germline lookup yields CDR1 SGHTA and CDR2 FQGNSA. CDR3 length: 15 residues. The V segment lost 8 bases and the J segment 2 bases; nucleotides outside the gene matches: 10. The CDR3 DNA reads as TGTGCCAGCGGTCGTCGGGGGGGCAGACAAGAGACCCAGTACTTC. This sequence encodes CASGRRGGRQETQYF.

This clone turned up a few times. One junction end disagrees with the germline gene, perhaps due to a read error. This chain uses TRBV15 with TRBJ2-6, with TRBD1 matching 9 bases. The CDR3 contains 16 residues. The germline gives CDR1 LNHNV, CDR2 YYDKDF (reference sequence). CDR3 loop: CATSRDRGSGANGLTF. DNA of the CDR3: TGTGCCACCAGCAGGGACAGGGGCTCTGGGGCCAACGGCCTGACTTTC.

The chain joins TRBV7-2 to TRBJ1-6; 7 nucleotides agree with TRBD1. This CDR3 region has 14 residues. CDR1 and CDR2 from the germline V gene are SGHTA and FQGNSA. After removal of 3 bases from V and 7 bases from J, the junction contained 3 bases not matched to a gene. The CDR3 protein is CASSLQGGNSPLHF. The DNA for the CDR3 is TGTGCCAGCAGCTTGCAGGGGGGAAATTCACCCCTCCACTTT.

This clone was observed a single time. The V gene is TRBV7-2, the J gene TRBJ2-5; 9 positions agree with TRBD2. The CDR3 is made up of 16 amino acids. V dropped 4 bases and J dropped 5; count of bases not matched to a gene: 11. Germline-derived CDR1 and CDR2 are SGHTA and FQGNSA. This chain's CDR3 is CASSWAGGTRGETQYF. In nucleotides, the CDR3 is TGTGCCAGCAGCTGGGCGGGGGGGACGAGAGGGGAGACCCAGTACTTC.

This clone has more than one count but fewer than ten. This rearrangement joins TRBV27 to TRBJ2-7; 10 bases fit TRBD2. This CDR3 has 15 amino acids. The J segment lost 4 bases and the V segment lost 6 bases, leaving 9 bases of the junction unmatched. Per the germline V gene, CDR1 is MNHEY and CDR2 is SMNVEV (reference sequence). In DNA, the CDR3 is TGTGCCAGCAGAATGAAGCGGGGGGGCTTGTACGAGCAGTACTTC. Translated, it gives CASRMKRGGLYEQYF.

J is TRBJ1-5 and V is TRBV9; perhaps TRBD1 as D (6 bases). V lost 3 bases to trimming and J lost 7 bases, with 11 bases between them. The V gene's germline CDR1 is SGDLS and CDR2 YYNGEE. The CDR3 length is 13 residues. For the CDR3, the DNA is TGTGCCAGCAGCGGACGTCAGGGGCAGCCCCAGCATTTT. Translation: CASSGRQGQPQHF.

The chain uses TRBV6-6 and TRBJ1-1, with 7 bases fitting TRBD1. The trim removed 4 bases at V and 6 bases at J, leaving 2 bases unmatched. The germline gives CDR1 MNHNY, CDR2 SVGAGI (reference sequence). There are 12 residues in the CDR3. DNA of the CDR3: TGTGCCAGCAGTTCTCAGGGGGCTGAAGCTTTCTTT. The encoded protein is CASSSQGAEAFF.

The V gene is TRBV19, the J gene TRBJ1-5; no clear D. V was cut by 3 bases and J by 0 bases, with 6 bases left in between. CDR3 length: 14 amino acids. Germline lookup yields CDR1 LNHDA and CDR2 SQIVND (reference sequence). CDR3 amino acids: CASSIASSNQPQHF. In DNA form, the CDR3 reads TGTGCCAGTAGTATCGCCAGTAGCAATCAGCCCCAGCATTTT.

This chain connects TRBV6-5 to TRBJ1-6; 8 bases align to TRBD1. The CDR3 is 15 residues long. V trimming: 6 bases; J trimming: 9 bases; junction bases outside the gene matches: 10. Germline values: CDR1 MNHEY, CDR2 SVGAGI. Here the CDR3 reads CASRTQGARSSPLHF. Written as DNA, the CDR3 is TGTGCCAGCAGAACTCAGGGGGCTCGTAGTTCACCCCTCCACTTT.

Only one count was recorded for this clone. The J gene is TRBJ1-1, the V gene TRBV11-3, with TRBD1 matching over 8 bases. The CDR3 totals 12 residues. CDR1 and CDR2 (germline): SGHNT, YENEEA. V shed 5 bases and J 7 bases; nucleotides not matched to a gene: 3. CDR3 in DNA: TGTGCCAGCAGCCCGACAGGGGTTGAAGCTTTCTTT. This codes for CASSPTGVEAFF.

CDR3 region: CASSIREDTEAFF. The CDR3, as DNA: TGTGCCAGTAGTATCAGAGAGGACACTGAAGCTTTCTTT. The chain recombines TRBV19 with TRBJ1-1; D unclear. Germline V gene data show CDR1 as LNHDA and CDR2 as SQIVND (reference sequence). CDR3 length equals 13 residues. V was clipped by 3 bases and J by 3 bases, with 8 bases between them.

The sample holds a few counts of this clone. The chain links TRBV6-4 to TRBJ2-3, with 10 bases matching TRBD2. The CDR3 sequence is 13 residues long. Germline CDR1 reads MRHNA; CDR2 reads SNTAGT. The trim removed 9 bases at V and 2 bases at J, leaving 2 bases unmatched. The CDR3: CASSGGSTDTQYF. In DNA, the CDR3 is TGTGCCAGTAGCGGGGGGTCCACAGATACGCAGTATTTT.

In regard to this clone: One junction end does not reproduce the germline sequence, and a read error may be involved. Other DNA sequences of this sample code for an identical CDR3. The chain employs TRBV6-1 and TRBJ1-1, with a weak D call TRBD1 (5 bases). Germline CDR1 is MNHNS and CDR2 is SASEGT. CDR3 length: 13 residues. The CDR3 nucleotides read TGTGCCAGCAGTGAAGCACAGGAGCCACGCTGTACCTTT. It is translated as CASSEAQEPRCTF.

This clone turned up a few times. J is TRBJ1-1 and V is TRBV6-6; D call uncertain. CDR1 is MNHNY and CDR2 is SVGAGI in the germline V gene (reference sequence). V dropped 0 bases and J dropped 1 base, with 6 bases sitting between them. The CDR3 loop spans 14 amino acids. CDR3 loop: CASSYSTGNTEAFF. In DNA form, the CDR3 reads TGTGCCAGCAGTTACTCAACGGGGAACACTGAAGCTTTCTTT.

The chain is built from TRBV10-3 and TRBJ2-3; TRBD2 might be the D (7 bases). Trimming pared 3 bases from V and 4 bases from J, leaving 11 bases between. The V gene's germline CDR1 is ENHRY and CDR2 SYGVKD. The CDR3 consists of 14 residues. DNA of the CDR3: TGTGCCATCAGTGAAAGGGGGGGACCAGATACGCAGTATTTT. As protein: CAISERGGPDTQYF.

The chain uses TRBV7-9 and TRBJ2-3; the D gene is possibly TRBD2 (5 bases). The germline V gene has CDR1 SEHNR and CDR2 FQNEAQ (reference sequence). V lost 1 base, J lost 3 bases, and 8 bases lay in between. The CDR3 loop spans 14 amino acids. CDR3 nucleotides: TGTGCCAGCAGCTTAGTGACGGGAACAGATACGCAGTATTTT. Protein sequence: CASSLVTGTDTQYF.

This chain links TRBV5-1 with TRBJ1-1; 10 bases match TRBD1. J lost 4 bases, V lost 6 bases, and 9 bases had no gene match. This CDR3 region has 15 residues. CDR1 is SGHRS, CDR2 YFSETQ, per germline. This chain's CDR3 is CASTLTGGILTEAFF. CDR3 nucleotide sequence: TGCGCCAGCACCCTGACAGGGGGCATCCTCACTGAAGCTTTCTTT. Full variable domain (remainder filled in from reference TRBV5-1 and TRBJ1-1): KAGVTQTPRYLIKTRGQQVTLSCSPISGHRSVSWYQQTPGQGLQFLFEYFSETQRNKGNFPGRFSGRQFSNSRSEMNVSTLELGDSALYLCASTLTGGILTEAFFGQGTRLTVV.

This clone appeared a few times. The genes are TRBV5-1 and TRBJ1-1; D remains ambiguous. This CDR3 is 15 amino acids long. CDR1 and CDR2 from the germline V gene are SGHRS and YFSETQ. V dropped 4 bases and J dropped 1 base, with 14 bases sitting between them. CDR3 DNA: TGCGCCAGCAGCCCTGCCGAACAGCCGAACACTGAAGCTTTCTTT. It specifies CASSPAEQPNTEAFF.

J is TRBJ1-6 and V is TRBV15; D perhaps matches TRBD1 (5 bases). V was clipped by 1 base and J by 8 bases, with 15 bases between them. This CDR3 is built from 16 residues. Looked up from germline, CDR1 is LNHNV and CDR2 is YYDKDF (reference sequence). CDR3 DNA: TGTGCCACCAGCAGAGGATTTGACAGATTAGATTCACCCCTCCACTTT. Amino acids: CATSRGFDRLDSPLHF.

The chain employs TRBV5-4 and TRBJ2-7, with D uncertain. Trimming removed 5 bases from V and 0 bases from J, with 12 bases in between. The CDR3 totals 14 residues. Looked up from germline, CDR1 is SGHNT and CDR2 is YYREEE (reference sequence). The DNA of the CDR3 is TGTGCCAGCAGTCTACAGATCGACTCCTACGAGCAGTACTTC. Translated, it gives CASSLQIDSYEQYF.

The chain has TRBV19 and TRBJ1-3; D uncertain. This CDR3 contains 14 residues. V dropped 3 bases and J dropped 4 bases, with 10 bases sitting between them. CDR1 and CDR2 (germline): LNHDA, SQIVND (reference sequence). The DNA for the CDR3 is TGTGCCAGTAGTATGGCAGGCACGGGAAACACCATATATTTT. Translated: CASSMAGTGNTIYF.

This chain connects TRBV6-1 to TRBJ2-7; 7 bases fit TRBD1. The CDR3 sequence is 18 residues long. Trimming at V came to 1 base and at J to 1 base, leaving 13 bases not matched to a gene. Per the germline V gene, CDR1 is MNHNS and CDR2 is SASEGT. DNA of the CDR3: TGTGCCAGCAGTGAAGAATATATCCGGGACAGCAAGTCCTACGAGCAGTACTTC. It translates to CASSEEYIRDSKSYEQYF.

The chain recombines TRBV6-1 with TRBJ2-7; 9 positions agree with TRBD2. Germline CDR1 is MNHNS and CDR2 is SASEGT. The length of the CDR3 is 15 residues. The J segment lost 3 bases and the V segment lost 8 bases, leaving 11 bases of the junction unmatched. The CDR3 DNA reads TGTGCCAGCCTGAGCGGGGGGAGTCCTTACTACGAGCAGTACTTC. Translation: CASLSGGSPYYEQYF.

The chain is built from TRBV6-7 and TRBJ2-7; 8 bases are shared with TRBD2. TRBV6-7 is noted as an ORF with a role that remains uncertain. The J segment lost 7 bases and the V segment lost 3 bases, leaving 14 bases of the junction unmatched. The CDR3 consists of 16 residues. CDR3 coding DNA: TGTGCCAGCAGTTATACAGACATCGCGGGGGGAGGGGAGCAGTACTTC. Its protein product is CASSYTDIAGGGEQYF.

V is TRBV11-2 and J is TRBJ1-2; weak D call: TRBD1 (5 bases). Per the germline V gene, CDR1 is SGHAT and CDR2 is FQNNGV. CDR3 size: 13 residues. Trimming cost V 5 bases and J 7 bases, with 14 bases left between them. The CDR3 loop reads CASSPTQGSGYTF. The DNA of the CDR3 is TGTGCCAGCAGCCCTACCCAGGGTTCTGGCTACACCTTC.

V usage is TRBV2 and J usage is TRBJ1-1, with D hard to call. This CDR3 is built from 13 residues. Germline V lookup: CDR1 SNHLY, CDR2 FYNNEI. Trimming left V 5 bases short and J 11 bases short, with 18 bases between. The CDR3 region is CASSPRAPTGAFF. In DNA, the CDR3 is TGTGCCAGCAGTCCCCGGGCCCCAACGGGGGCTTTCTTT.